Following are 6 T cell receptor beta chains from one sample sequenced in a study of CD8+ T cells in alopecia areata. Scientists pooled cutaneous lymph node cells and sorted them on CD4, CD8alpha, NKG2D, NKG2ACE and other markers. RNA extraction was followed by reverse transcription into cDNA, which acted as the sequencing template. Sequenced by immunoSEQ multiplex PCR; TCRdb stores in-frame clones only, minus some. The data show roughly 260,000 clones, with none appearing a single time. The sequenced sample was CD4+ T cells sorted from a lymph node. Receptors were obtained from a C3H/HeJ mouse with alopecia areata. Strain MHC haplotype: H2-k.

This clone has only a few counts. The gene names here belong to mouse. Sequencing ends 4 residues short of the CDR3 end; the germline J gene provides the rest. The J gene is TRBJ2-7, the V gene TRBV19, with 10 positions matching TRBD1. The CDR3 length is 14 residues. Germline CDR1 is FNHDT and CDR2 is SITEND (reference sequence). CDR3 sequence: CASSVPGQGYEQYF. The DNA read from the CDR3 is TGTGCCAGCAGTGTCCCGGGACAGGGGTAT. Combining the CDR3 with reference TRBV19 and TRBJ2-7 gives the whole variable domain GGIITQTPKFLIGQEGQKLTLKCQQNFNHDTMYWYRQDSGKGLRLIYYSITENDLQKGDLSEGYDASREKKSSFSLTVTSAQKNEMAVFLCASSVPGQGYEQYFGPGTRLTVL.

About this clone itself: Mouse gene names and germline throughout. The CDR3 protein is CASSGGTGGENTLYF. The CDR3 bases that were read are TGTGCCAGCAGTGGCGGGACAGGGGGCGAGAAC. V usage is TRBV13-1 and J usage is TRBJ2-4, with TRBD1 matching over 12 bases. Read data end 4 residues before the CDR3 end; the end is taken from the germline J gene. The CDR3 extends over 15 amino acids. Germline CDR1 is NSHNY and CDR2 is SYGAGN.

This clone was detected a few times. Gene names are mouse gene names. The CDR3 end lies 4 residues beyond the end of the read and is filled in from the germline J gene. This rearrangement joins TRBV19 to TRBJ2-7; no clear D gene. Between the trimmed V and J ends, which lost 5 bases and 0 bases, there was a span of 9 bases. This CDR3 has 13 amino acids. The germline CDR1 and CDR2 sequences are FNHDT and SITEND (reference sequence). Incomplete CDR3 DNA: TGTGCCAGCAGCCCTCCCAGCTCCTAT. It translates to CASSPPSSY. The full-length CDR3 reads as CASSPPSSYEQYF.

Only a few counts were recorded for this clone. The gene symbols are mouse symbols. The read halts 4 residues ahead of the CDR3 end, with the missing end drawn from the germline J gene. The sample has other DNA sequences that encode this CDR3 too. The chain combines TRBV5 with TRBJ2-7, with 10 bases that match TRBD2. Trimming at V came to 1 base and at J to 3 bases, leaving 3 bases not matched to a gene. Germline-derived CDR1 and CDR2 are LGHNA and YNLKQL (reference sequence). This CDR3 has 15 amino acids. The CDR3 region is CASSQGTGGDYEQYF. The DNA read from the CDR3 is TGTGCCAGCAGCCAAGGTACTGGGGGGGACTAT.

This clone was found a few times. Genes here carry mouse names. The observed sequence ends 4 residues before the CDR3 terminus, with the missing tail filled in from the germline J gene. This chain joins TRBV14 and TRBJ2-2; 9 nucleotides align to TRBD1. CDR1 SGHDT and CDR2 FRDEAV come from the germline V gene. This CDR3 spans 15 amino acids. With V trimmed by 5 bases and J by 0 bases, 2 bases remained unmatched. CDR3 bases read: TGTGCCAGCAGGCGACAGGGGGCAAACACCGGG. As protein: CASRRQGANTG. In full, the CDR3 is CASRRQGANTGQLYF.

As for this clone: Gene names are the mouse ones. The read terminates 4 residues ahead of where the CDR3 ends, so the germline J gene completes it. This sequence joins TRBV19 and TRBJ2-1; D may be TRBD1 (5 bases). CDR1 and CDR2 (germline): FNHDT, SITEND (reference sequence). This CDR3 contains 15 residues. V was pared by 2 bases and J by 5 bases, with 14 bases between. Here the CDR3 reads CASSMRQGRNAEQFF. The DNA read from the CDR3 is TGTGCCAGCAGTATGAGGCAGGGTCGAAATGCT.